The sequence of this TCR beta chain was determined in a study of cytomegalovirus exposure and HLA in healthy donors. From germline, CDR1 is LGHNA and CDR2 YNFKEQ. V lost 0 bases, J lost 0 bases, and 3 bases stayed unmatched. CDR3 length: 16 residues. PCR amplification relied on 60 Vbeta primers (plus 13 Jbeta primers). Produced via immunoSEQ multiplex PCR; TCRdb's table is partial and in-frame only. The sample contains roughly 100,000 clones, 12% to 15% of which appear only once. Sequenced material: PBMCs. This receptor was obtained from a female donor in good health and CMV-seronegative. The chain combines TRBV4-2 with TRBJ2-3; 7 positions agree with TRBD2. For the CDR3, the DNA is TGTGCCAGCAGCCAAGATACTAGCGAAAGCACAGATACGCAGTATTTT. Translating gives CASSQDTSESTDTQYF.